The 9 T cell receptor beta chains presented below share a single source sample, sequenced in a study of T cell repertoires in cytomegalovirus infection. TCRdb analysed the reads with MiXCR anew, one entry per CDR3 protein. The sample includes hundreds of thousands of distinct CDR3 sequences, 35% to 45% seen only once; the top ten take 2.5% to 3%. Sequencing was carried out using PBMCs. These receptors all come from a human donor in good health (CMV status not recorded). Some clones in this sample may be carry-over from other donors' samples.

The CDR3 DNA follows: TGTGCCAGCAGCCATTTAGCGGGGAGCACAGATACGCAGTATTTT. Translated, it gives CASSHLAGSTDTQYF. The chain uses TRBV4-2 and TRBJ2-3; 8 bases fit TRBD2. There are 15 residues in the CDR3. Per germline, CDR1 LGHNA and CDR2 YNFKEQ. With V trimmed by 3 bases and J by 0 bases, 2 bases remained unmatched.

This clonotype was seen more than once but under ten times. The chain carries TRBV28 and TRBJ1-5; possibly TRBD1 for D (6 bases). V shed 1 base and J shed 3 bases, with 16 bases lying between them. Germline values: CDR1 MDHEN, CDR2 SYDVKM. The CDR3 runs 17 residues. Here the CDR3 reads CASSLYGQGSSNQPQHF. For the CDR3, the DNA is TGTGCCAGCAGTTTATATGGCCAGGGGAGTTCCAATCAGCCCCAGCATTTT.

This clonotype was counted many times. V is TRBV7-2 and J is TRBJ1-2; TRBD1 aligns across 7 bases. The germline CDR1 and CDR2 sequences are SGHTA and FQGNSA. The CDR3 is 16 amino acids. V was clipped by 0 bases and J by 3 bases; unmatched bases: 7. The CDR3 DNA follows: TGTGCCAGCAGCTTAGCGCCGGGACAGTTCTACTATGGCTACACCTTC. Encoded protein: CASSLAPGQFYYGYTF.

As for this clonotype: As the CDR3 is not closed by the conserved phenylalanine or tryptophan, this likely results from a read error. Because the CDR3's place on the DNA is in doubt, the DNA is left out and the CDR3 is given as listed by TCRdb. This rearrangement joins TRBV7-6 to TRBJ1-1; no check of the table's D call, TRBD1, against the DNA was made. The germline gives CDR1 SGHVS, CDR2 FNYEAQ. Termini included, the CDR3 measures 15 amino acids. The CDR3 is CASSLSFGGETEDFL.

The V call is TRBV20-1, the J call TRBJ2-1; D remains ambiguous. Trimming left V 6 bases short and J 7 bases short, with 13 bases between. From germline, CDR1 is DFQATT and CDR2 SNEGSKA (reference sequence). The CDR3 has 12 residues. The CDR3 is CSAYAGWNEQFF. The CDR3 nucleotides read TGCAGTGCGTACGCAGGATGGAATGAGCAGTTCTTC.

J is TRBJ1-1 and V is TRBV7-6; tentative D call: TRBD1 (6 bases). From germline, CDR1 is SGHVS and CDR2 FNYEAQ. The V and J ends lost 1 base and 5 bases respectively, with 14 bases between them. The CDR3 length is 15 residues. CDR3: CASSLVAGGGTEAFF. The CDR3 DNA follows: TGTGCCAGCAGCTTAGTTGCGGGAGGGGGAACTGAAGCTTTCTTT. Using reference TRBV7-6 and TRBJ1-1 for the parts outside the CDR3, the full variable domain is GAGVSQSPRYKVTKRGQDVALRCDPISGHVSLYWYRQALGQGPEFLTYFNYEAQQDKSGLPNDRFSAERPEGSISTLTIQRTEQRDSAMYRCASSLVAGGGTEAFFGQGTRLTVV.

The rearrangement uses TRBV10-3 and TRBJ1-2; D possibly corresponds to TRBD1 (5 bases). Looked up from germline, CDR1 is ENHRY and CDR2 is SYGVKD. CDR3 length: 14 residues. Trimming left V 0 bases short and J 5 bases short, with 10 bases between. The CDR3 nucleotides are TGTGCCATCAGTGAGTCCGGGGGTTCTTATGGCTACACCTTC. Amino acids: CAISESGGSYGYTF.

This clonotype was seen a few times. The chain recombines TRBV19 with TRBJ1-5, with D possibly matching TRBD1 (5 bases). The CDR3 runs to 16 residues. Germline V CDR1 and CDR2: LNHDA, SQIVND (reference sequence). The V gene lost 5 bases and the J gene lost 2 bases, with 16 bases spanning the gap. This CDR3 is CASSAFRVDGNQPQHF. DNA for the CDR3: TGTGCCAGTAGTGCCTTCAGGGTGGATGGCAATCAGCCCCAGCATTTT.

Many counts were recorded for this clonotype. CDR3 sequence (DNA): TGTGCCAGCGGTATCGACAGGGGCTCCTACAATGAGCAGTTCTTC. Its translation is CASGIDRGSYNEQFF. The chain combines TRBV12-3 or TRBV12-4 with TRBJ2-1; 8 nucleotides line up with TRBD1. V shed 8 bases and J 0 bases; nucleotides not matched to a gene: 6. The CDR3 sequence is 15 residues long.